The 9 T cell receptor beta chains presented below share a single source sample, sequenced in a study of OX40 agonist ivuxolimab in advanced cancers. The method was immunoSEQ multiplex PCR; TCRdb's version includes in-frame clones alone and lacks a portion of them. The sample shows more than 100,000 clones, roughly 91% of them seen only once. The source was CD4+ or CD8+ T cells sorted from blood, collected in a trial of the OX40 agonist ivuxolimab. These receptors were obtained from an adult with an advanced solid tumor such as melanoma, head and neck, liver or kidney cancer.

The rearrangement joins TRBV30 to TRBJ1-1; unclear D gene. Germline loops: CDR1 GTSNPN, CDR2 SVGIG (reference sequence). There are 16 residues in the CDR3. V was shortened by 1 base and J by 0 bases, with 15 bases between the two germline ends. The CDR3 DNA is TGTGCCTGGAGTGCCCTCCTCGGAGGGATGAACACTGAAGCTTTCTTT. It is translated as CAWSALLGGMNTEAFF.

The chain combines TRBV7-2 with TRBJ1-6; tentatively, D is TRBD1 (5 bases). Germline-derived CDR1 and CDR2 are SGHTA and FQGNSA. The CDR3 length is 16 residues. The germline V and J ends were trimmed by 0 bases and 7 bases, with 13 bases remaining between them. The CDR3 here is CASSLASDPGNSPLHF. The CDR3, as DNA: TGTGCCAGCAGCTTAGCGTCCGACCCAGGGAATTCACCCCTCCACTTT.

In nucleotides, the CDR3 is TGTGCCAGCAGCTCCAACCCACCGGGACAGGAAGCTTTCTTT. Translating gives CASSSNPPGQEAFF. J is TRBJ1-1 and V is TRBV7-2; TRBD1 matches at 7 bases. J was trimmed by 8 bases and V by 4 bases; bases with no gene match: 10. Germline V gene data show CDR1 as SGHTA and CDR2 as FQGNSA. This CDR3 spans 14 amino acids.

J is TRBJ2-3 and V is TRBV7-6; TRBD2 is a possible D gene (5 bases). The germline V gene encodes CDR1 SGHVS and CDR2 FNYEAQ. V was trimmed by 5 bases and J by 6 bases, leaving 21 bases between them. The CDR3 runs 16 residues. CDR3 coding DNA: TGTGCCAGCAGCCCTTTTACATGGACTGGCCAGGATACGCAGTATTTT. This encodes CASSPFTWTGQDTQYF.

V usage is TRBV7-2 and J usage is TRBJ2-4; D is perhaps TRBD1 or TRBD2 (5 bases each). CDR1 and CDR2 from the germline V gene are SGHTA and FQGNSA. V lost 5 bases and J 2 bases, leaving 10 bases between the germline ends. The CDR3 length is 14 residues. CDR3 in amino acids: CASSPPGPKNIQYF. CDR3 bases: TGTGCCAGCAGCCCCCCGGGGCCCAAAAACATTCAGTACTTC.

The gene calls are TRBV19 and TRBJ2-7; possible D gene TRBD1, 7 bases. Germline loops: CDR1 LNHDA, CDR2 SQIVND (reference sequence). This CDR3 comprises 15 residues. V dropped 5 bases and J dropped 3 bases, with 17 bases sitting between them. The CDR3 DNA reads TGTGCCAGTAGTCTGGCGGGACAGCCCCGCTACGAGCAGTACTTC. Translation: CASSLAGQPRYEQYF.

Concerning this clone itself: The same CDR3 also results from other DNA sequences found in this sample. This sequence joins TRBV29-1 and TRBJ2-3, with D possibly matching TRBD2 (7 bases). V was shortened by 1 base and J by 5 bases, with 16 bases between the two germline ends. Per the germline V gene, CDR1 is SQVTM and CDR2 is ANQGSEA. The CDR3 has 15 amino acids. The CDR3 here is CSVEVGGRGRDTQYF. The CDR3 coding sequence is TGCAGCGTTGAAGTGGGGGGGCGGGGGCGAGATACGCAGTATTTT.

This clone came up once. The chain recombines TRBV5-6 with TRBJ2-1; D gene unclear. This CDR3 comprises 16 residues. Germline CDR1 reads SGHDT; CDR2 reads YYEEEE. With 1 base removed from V and 0 bases from J, the gap between germline ends came to 11 bases. The CDR3 protein is CASSLPRTASYNEQFF. The CDR3 DNA reads TGTGCCAGCAGCTTGCCCAGGACGGCCTCCTACAATGAGCAGTTCTTC.

V is TRBV6-6 and J is TRBJ2-7; a possible D gene is TRBD1 (6 bases). V lost 2 bases to trimming and J lost 0 bases, with 11 bases between them. Germline V CDR1 and CDR2: MNHNY, SVGAGI (reference sequence). CDR3 length: 15 residues. The DNA of the CDR3 is TGTGCCAGCAGTTACCAGACAGGAGCCTCCTACGAGCAGTACTTC. Translated: CASSYQTGASYEQYF.